This T cell receptor (beta chain) is drawn from a study of spatial heterogeneity in lung cancer. Whole-study results and caveats: Follow-up blood showed ubiquitous expanded tumor TCRs less than blood at resection did.

Trimming pared 0 bases from V and 1 base from J, leaving 3 bases between. The CDR3 runs 13 residues. Germline V lookup: CDR1 SGHTA, CDR2 FQGNSA. This clonotype occurred a few times. Its antigen is undetermined. Specified time point: sample taken at primary tumor resection. Tumor, nontumor lung or frozen PBMC supplied whole RNA, sequenced without sorting. One entry per CDR3 protein results from TCRdb running MiXCR on the 5' RACE reads. Of tens of thousands of distinct CDR3 sequences in the sample, approximately 13% were seen once. The sequencing used PBMCs, collected at surgery. This chain links TRBV7-2 with TRBJ2-5; D not certain. This receptor was obtained from a male donor with early-stage non-small cell lung cancer. DNA for the CDR3: TGTGCCAGCAGCTTAGCTGCCCAAGAGACCCAGTACTTC. Protein: CASSLAAQETQYF. Variable domain in full (rest from reference TRBV7-2 and TRBJ2-5): GAGVSQSPSNKVTEKGKDVELRCDPISGHTALYWYRQSLGQGLEFLIYFQGNSAPDKSGLPSDRFSAERTGGSVSTLTIQRTQQEDSAVYLCASSLAAQETQYFGPGTRLLVL.